The next 22 T cell receptor beta chains were all read from a single sample in a study of T cells in Graves' hyperthyroidism and ophthalmopathy. Amplified regions were TCR beta CDR3 sequences from RNA transcripts. When the TCR CDR3 underwent first-round RT-PCR, the HTBI primer set was used. TCRdb reprocessed the multiplex PCR reads via MiXCR and lists one record per CDR3 protein. The table shows 490,000 or so distinct CDR3 sequences, with less than 25% occurring only once. The sequenced sample consisted of blood. The source is an older woman with Graves' ophthalmopathy.

V usage is TRBV4-1 and J usage is TRBJ2-7, with TRBD2 matching over 10 bases. J gave up 3 bases and V 2 bases, and 4 bases lay outside the gene matches. The CDR3 sequence is 15 residues long. Germline CDR1 and CDR2: MGHRA and YSYEKL. This chain's CDR3 is CASSQWSSGSYEQYF. CDR3 coding DNA: TGCGCCAGCAGCCAATGGTCTAGCGGGAGCTACGAGCAGTACTTC.

This clonotype occurred many times. V usage is TRBV11-2 and J usage is TRBJ2-2, with D possibly matching TRBD1 (6 bases). Per germline, CDR1 SGHAT and CDR2 FQNNGV. This CDR3 is built from 14 residues. V lost 5 bases and J 3 bases, leaving 10 bases between the germline ends. The CDR3 is CASSPKGDTGELFF. The CDR3 coding sequence is TGTGCCAGCAGCCCCAAGGGGGACACCGGGGAGCTGTTTTTT.

This clonotype was counted ten times or more. The chain employs TRBV12-3 or TRBV12-4 and TRBJ1-4; 7 bases map to TRBD1. The CDR3 runs to 14 residues. V shed 7 bases and J 13 bases; nucleotides not matched to a gene: 15. The CDR3 reads CASTLGQVSTGLFF. The CDR3 bases are TGTGCCAGCACCCTTGGACAGGTCTCGACGGGACTGTTTTTT.

For this clonotype: A much larger clone lies one base from this, so it may be a read error. The rearrangement links TRBV2 to TRBJ2-1; the match to TRBD2 covers 7 bases. V dropped 3 bases and J dropped 6; count of bases not matched to a gene: 17. This CDR3 spans 18 amino acids. Per the germline V gene, CDR1 is SNHLY and CDR2 is FYNNEI. This CDR3 reads CASSDLVGGVTGFNEQFF. For the CDR3, the DNA is TGTGCCAGCAGTGACCTAGTGGGAGGGGTCACGGGTTTCAATGAGCAGTTCTTC.

This chain uses TRBV5-1 with TRBJ2-2, with 8 bases that match TRBD1. This CDR3 is 16 amino acids long. Losses at the gene ends were 1 base for V and 2 bases for J; bases not matched to a gene: 4. CDR1 is SGHRS and CDR2 is YFSETQ in the germline V gene. CDR3: CASSLTGGGNTGELFF. The CDR3 DNA sequence: TGCGCCAGCAGCTTGACAGGGGGAGGAAACACCGGGGAGCTGTTTTTT.

J is TRBJ2-7 and V is TRBV30, with a tentative D call TRBD1 (5 bases). V dropped 0 bases and J dropped 6 bases, with 9 bases sitting between them. The CDR3 is made up of 12 amino acids. In germline, CDR1 is GTSNPN, CDR2 SVGIG (reference sequence). The CDR3 protein is CAWSVLRGEQYF. CDR3 nucleotides: TGTGCCTGGAGTGTACTAAGGGGCGAGCAGTACTTC. The full variable domain, rest sourced from reference TRBV30 and TRBJ2-7, is SQTIHQWPATLVQPVGSPLSLECTVEGTSNPNLYWYRQAAGRGLQLLFYSVGIGQISSEVPQNLSASRPQDRQFILSSKKLLLSDSGFYLCAWSVLRGEQYFGPGTRLTVT.

The table lists this clonotype with many counts. The V call is TRBV11-2, the J call TRBJ1-1, with D maybe TRBD1 (6 bases). Looked up from germline, CDR1 is SGHAT and CDR2 is FQNNGV. The CDR3 is 14 residues long. V dropped 3 bases and J dropped 1 base, with 9 bases sitting between them. For the CDR3, the DNA is TGTGCCAGCAGCTTCACGGGACAGAACACTGAAGCTTTCTTT. Protein: CASSFTGQNTEAFF.

The chain is built from TRBV5-4 and TRBJ2-7, with D possibly TRBD2 on 6 matching bases. The CDR3 runs to 14 residues. V was clipped by 4 bases and J by 7 bases, with 18 bases between them. Germline CDR1 SGHNT, CDR2 YYREEE (reference sequence). The CDR3 DNA is TGTGCCAGCAGCGGAGGGATACTCCTGGGGGAGCAGTACTTC. The encoded protein is CASSGGILLGEQYF.

This clonotype was counted a few times. The genes are TRBV19 and TRBJ2-2, with a tentative D call TRBD2 (5 bases). Germline CDR1 reads LNHDA; CDR2 reads SQIVND (reference sequence). The CDR3 covers 15 residues. The V and J ends lost 1 base and 4 bases respectively, with 10 bases between them. The CDR3 reads CASSIVGGLTGELFF. CDR3 bases: TGTGCCAGTAGTATAGTCGGTGGACTCACCGGGGAGCTGTTTTTT.

This clonotype occurred a few times. The V call is TRBV12-3 or TRBV12-4, the J call TRBJ2-1; D gene uncertain. There are 13 residues in the CDR3. Trimming pared 6 bases from V and 0 bases from J, leaving 6 bases between. The CDR3 DNA reads TGTGCCAGCAGGACACGCTCCTACAATGAGCAGTTCTTC. As protein: CASRTRSYNEQFF.

This clonotype was counted at least ten times. V is TRBV29-1 and J is TRBJ1-4, with D perhaps matching TRBD1 (5 bases). The CDR3 sequence is 15 residues long. Germline assignment: CDR1 SQVTM and CDR2 ANQGSEA. V was shortened by 6 bases and J by 3 bases, with 17 bases between the two germline ends. CDR3 loop: CSVSQGGGANEKLFF. For the CDR3, the DNA is TGCAGCGTGAGCCAAGGCGGAGGGGCTAATGAAAAACTGTTTTTT. Full variable domain (remainder filled in from reference TRBV29-1 and TRBJ1-4): SAVISQKPSRDICQRGTSLTIQCQVDSQVTMMFWYRQQPGQSLTLIATANQGSEATYESGFVIDKFPISRPNLTFSTLTVSNMSPEDSSIYLCSVSQGGGANEKLFFGSGTQLSVL.

This clonotype was seen a handful of times. CDR3 nucleotides: TGTGCCAGTAGTGCGTCACGTTTAGGGAGTTCACCCCTCCACTTT. As protein: CASSASRLGSSPLHF. The chain carries TRBV19 and TRBJ1-6, with D unresolved. The CDR3 has 15 amino acids. Trimming removed 5 bases from V and 9 bases from J, with 17 bases in between. The germline gives CDR1 LNHDA, CDR2 SQIVND (reference sequence).

The CDR3 is CATSDPKGGSKNIQYF. The DNA for the CDR3 is TGTGCCACCAGTGACCCTAAAGGGGGATCCAAAAACATTCAGTACTTC. The rearrangement joins TRBV24-1 to TRBJ2-4, with D perhaps matching TRBD1 (6 bases). The CDR3 is 16 residues long. V lost 4 bases, J lost 2 bases, and 14 bases lay in between. Germline V gives CDR1 KGHDR, CDR2 SFDVKD.

This clonotype turned up a few times. This chain joins TRBV5-1 and TRBJ2-7; D not resolved. The length of the CDR3 is 13 residues. Trimming left V 0 bases short and J 5 bases short, with 9 bases between. CDR1 and CDR2 from the germline V gene are SGHRS and YFSETQ. The CDR3 sequence is CASSLGPPNEQYF. The DNA of the CDR3 is TGCGCCAGCAGCTTGGGTCCCCCGAACGAGCAGTACTTC.

This clonotype occurred many times. The chain recombines TRBV15 with TRBJ2-1; TRBD2 matches 7 bases. Germline V gene data show CDR1 as LNHNV and CDR2 as YYDKDF (reference sequence). The CDR3 is made up of 15 amino acids. V trimming: 1 base; J trimming: 2 bases; junction bases outside the gene matches: 2. The CDR3 loop reads CATSRGLAAYNEQFF. As DNA, the CDR3 is TGTGCCACCAGCAGAGGGCTAGCGGCCTACAATGAGCAGTTCTTC.

This clonotype was seen repeatedly, ten times or more. V gene TRBV28 combines with J gene TRBJ1-2, with 8 bases fitting TRBD1. Germline V gene data show CDR1 as MDHEN and CDR2 as SYDVKM. V shed 7 bases and J 6 bases; nucleotides not matched to a gene: 7. CDR3 length: 13 residues. CDR3 bases: TGTGCCAGCACTAGGACAGGGATCAATGGCTACACCTTC. Its protein product is CASTRTGINGYTF.

The CDR3 here is CSASIVATGETQYF. The CDR3 nucleotides read TGCAGTGCTAGCATCGTCGCCACGGGAGAGACCCAGTACTTC. The V and J genes are TRBV20-1 and TRBJ2-5; D remains unclear. Between the trimmed V and J ends, which lost 3 bases and 4 bases, there was a span of 15 bases. CDR1 is DFQATT and CDR2 is SNEGSKA in the germline V gene (reference sequence). The CDR3 consists of 14 residues.

The V and J genes are TRBV6-5 and TRBJ1-6; 9 bases fit TRBD1. Trimming removed 0 bases from V and 10 bases from J; junction bases left unmatched: 10. This CDR3 has 17 amino acids. CDR1 and CDR2 from the germline V gene are MNHEY and SVGAGI. CDR3 nucleotides: TGTGCCAGCAGTTACTCGAGGGCGGGACAGGGTGGCTCACCCCTCCACTTT. Translation: CASSYSRAGQGGSPLHF.

At least ten counts were recorded for this clonotype. This sequence joins TRBV30 and TRBJ1-1; D is unclear. V shed 7 bases and J shed 6 bases, with 12 bases lying between them. Germline V gene sequence: CDR1 GTSNPN, CDR2 SVGIG (reference sequence). This CDR3 has 11 residues. The CDR3 sequence: CASLRAAEAFF. CDR3 DNA: TGTGCCTCATTACGGGCGGCTGAAGCTTTCTTT.

The chain employs TRBV19 and TRBJ2-7; TRBD2 matches at 7 bases. Unmatched junction bases numbered 8, after V lost 3 bases and J lost 0 bases. This CDR3 has 16 amino acids. Per germline, CDR1 LNHDA and CDR2 SQIVND (reference sequence). CDR3: CASSIFGGSSSYEQYF. CDR3 coding DNA: TGTGCCAGTAGTATTTTCGGCGGGAGCAGCTCCTACGAGCAGTACTTC.

Only a few counts were recorded for this clonotype. V usage is TRBV7-9 and J usage is TRBJ1-1; maybe TRBD1 (5 bases). Trimming removed 5 bases at V and 0 bases at J, with 13 bases between. The length of the CDR3 is 15 residues. CDR1 is SEHNR, CDR2 FQNEAQ, per germline (reference sequence). The CDR3 nucleotides are TGTGCCAGCAGCCATATGGGGACCGTGAACACTGAAGCTTTCTTT. This encodes CASSHMGTVNTEAFF.

Notes on this clonotype: With a much larger clone just one base away, this may be a read error. V is TRBV7-8 and J is TRBJ2-7, with unresolved D. Germline loops: CDR1 SGHVS, CDR2 FQNEAQ. Trimming removed 5 bases at V and 2 bases at J, with 7 bases between. The CDR3 contains 12 residues. CDR3 sequence reads: CASSASPYEQYF. The DNA for the CDR3 is TGTGCCAGCAGCGCGAGCCCCTACGAGCAGTACTTC. Together with reference TRBV7-8 and TRBJ2-7, the CDR3 gives the full variable domain: GAGVSQSPRYKVAKRGQDVALRCDPISGHVSLFWYQQALGQGPEFLTYFQNEAQLDKSGLPSDRFFAERPEGSVSTLKIQRTQQEDSAVYLCASSASPYEQYFGPGTRLTVT.